Presented here are 7 T cell receptor beta chains from one specimen sequenced in a study of technical replicates of blood from a few donors. Assay used: immunoSEQ multiplex PCR; TCRdb lists only in-frame clones, some missing. The sample lists 15,000 to 20,000 clones, around 87% seen once, with 9% to 15% in the top ten. Sequencing input: PBMCs. Every receptor here comes from a human donor in good health.

The V and J genes are TRBV5-1 and TRBJ2-1; unclear D gene. Germline-derived CDR1 and CDR2 are SGHRS and YFSETQ. V gave up 4 bases and J gave up 8 bases, with 25 bases separating them. This CDR3 is built from 17 residues. CDR3 bases: TGCGCCAGCAGCCCCAGACTCGGCGGAGACCTACTCCATGAGCAGTTCTTC. This gives the protein CASSPRLGGDLLHEQFF.

V is TRBV28 and J is TRBJ1-1, with D perhaps matching TRBD1 (5 bases). V was trimmed by 3 bases and J by 7 bases, leaving 18 bases between them. The CDR3 totals 15 residues. In germline, CDR1 is MDHEN, CDR2 SYDVKM. CDR3: CASSFPSPTQGEAFF. The CDR3 DNA follows: TGTGCCAGCAGTTTCCCCTCCCCCACCCAGGGTGAAGCTTTCTTT.

This clone showed up just once. This chain uses TRBV7-8 with TRBJ2-1; D possibly corresponds to TRBD1 (5 bases). CDR3 size: 15 residues. Between the trimmed V and J ends, which lost 5 bases and 6 bases, there was a span of 17 bases. Germline loops: CDR1 SGHVS, CDR2 FQNEAQ. The CDR3 reads CASSPQVFQSNEQFF. CDR3 DNA: TGTGCCAGCAGCCCACAGGTGTTTCAATCCAATGAGCAGTTCTTC.

The gene calls are TRBV7-8 and TRBJ1-1, with D unclear. Trimming took off 1 base at V and 2 bases at J, with 8 bases between the two ends. Germline V gene lookup returns CDR1 SGHVS and CDR2 FQNEAQ. The CDR3 loop spans 14 amino acids. CDR3 amino acids: CASSLGVDNTEAFF. CDR3 bases: TGTGCCAGCAGCTTAGGAGTAGATAACACTGAAGCTTTCTTT.

The V gene is TRBV5-6, the J gene TRBJ2-7, with D possibly matching TRBD2 (6 bases). The V gene lost 0 bases and the J gene lost 0 bases, with 7 bases spanning the gap. This CDR3 comprises 14 residues. In germline, CDR1 is SGHDT, CDR2 YYEEEE. The CDR3 sequence: CASSLGGDSYEQYF. Written as DNA, the CDR3 is TGTGCCAGCAGCTTGGGGGGGGACTCCTACGAGCAGTACTTC. The full variable domain, rest sourced from reference TRBV5-6 and TRBJ2-7, is DAGVTQSPTHLIKTRGQQVTLRCSPKSGHDTVSWYQQALGQGPQFIFQYYEEEERQRGNFPDRFSGHQFPNYSSELNVNALLLGDSALYLCASSLGGDSYEQYFGPGTRLTVT.

V usage is TRBV6-1 and J usage is TRBJ2-7; no definite D call. Germline V gives CDR1 MNHNS, CDR2 SASEGT. The length of the CDR3 is 11 residues. Trimming left V 7 bases short and J 3 bases short, with 7 bases between. CDR3 sequence reads: CASNFGYEQYF. As DNA, the CDR3 is TGTGCCAGCAATTTCGGCTACGAGCAGTACTTC.

This sequence joins TRBV14 and TRBJ2-3; D is uncertain. The CDR3 covers 12 residues. In germline, CDR1 is SGHDN, CDR2 FVKESK. Trimming cost V 0 bases and J 8 bases, with 6 bases left between them. CDR3 protein: CASSQDRVTQYF. DNA for the CDR3: TGTGCCAGCAGCCAAGATCGGGTTACGCAGTATTTT.